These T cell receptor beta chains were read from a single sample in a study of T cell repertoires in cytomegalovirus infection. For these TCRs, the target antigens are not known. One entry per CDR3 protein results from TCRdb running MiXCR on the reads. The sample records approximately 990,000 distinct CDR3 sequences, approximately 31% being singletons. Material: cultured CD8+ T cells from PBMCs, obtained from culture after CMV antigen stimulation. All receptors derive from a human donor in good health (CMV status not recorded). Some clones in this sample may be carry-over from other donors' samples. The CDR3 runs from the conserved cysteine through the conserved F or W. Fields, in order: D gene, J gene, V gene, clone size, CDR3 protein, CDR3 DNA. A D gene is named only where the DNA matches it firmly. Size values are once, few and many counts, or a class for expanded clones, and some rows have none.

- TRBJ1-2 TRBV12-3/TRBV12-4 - CASSLSGSGYGYTF TGTGCCAGCAGTTTGTCAGGGAGCGGCTATGGCTACACCTTC
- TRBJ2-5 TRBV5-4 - CASSPPGKEETQYF TGTGCCAGCAGCCCCCCCGGGAAGGAAGAGACCCAGTACTTC
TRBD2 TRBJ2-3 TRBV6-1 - CASSEAVVAGGSTDTQYF TGTGCCAGCAGTGAAGCGGTGGTAGCGGGGGGGTCCACAGATACGCAGTATTTT
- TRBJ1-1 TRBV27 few CASSFYANTEAFF TGTGCCAGCAGTTTTTATGCGAACACTGAAGCTTTCTTT
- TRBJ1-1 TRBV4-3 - CASSQGAGMIRSEAFF TGCGCCAGCAGCCAGGGGGCAGGCATGATAAGAAGTGAAGCTTTCTTT
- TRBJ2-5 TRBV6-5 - CASSYSQGVRRGEETQYF TGTGCCAGCAGTTACTCCCAGGGGGTTCGTCGGGGGGAAGAGACCCAGTACTTC
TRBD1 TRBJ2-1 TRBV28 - CASEGQGINEQFF TGTGCCAGCGAAGGACAGGGTATCAATGAGCAGTTCTTC
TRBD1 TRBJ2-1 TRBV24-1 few CATSDGHRGRYNEQFF TGTGCCACCAGTGATGGCCACAGGGGCCGGTACAATGAGCAGTTCTTC
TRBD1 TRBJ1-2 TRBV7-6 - CASSGRTGAYGYTF TGTGCCAGCAGCGGCCGGACAGGGGCCTATGGCTACACCTTC
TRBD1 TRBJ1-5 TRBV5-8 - CASSLARRTGVEPQHF TGTGCCAGCAGCTTGGCCCGGAGGACAGGGGTCGAGCCCCAGCATTTT
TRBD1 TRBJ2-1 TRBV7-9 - CASSLALGTGAANEQFF TGTGCCAGCAGCTTAGCCCTCGGGACAGGGGCCGCCAATGAGCAGTTCTTC
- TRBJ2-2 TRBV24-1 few CATSDSTGTVGTGELFF TGTGCCACCAGTGATTCAACCGGGACCGTGGGGACCGGGGAGCTGTTTTTT
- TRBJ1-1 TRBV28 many CASSLRRGGTEAFF TGTGCCAGCAGCTTAAGGCGGGGTGGGACTGAAGCTTTCTTT
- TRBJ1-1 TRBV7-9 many CASSVRPQGGNTEAFF TGTGCCAGCAGCGTACGTCCACAGGGAGGTAACACTGAAGCTTTCTTT
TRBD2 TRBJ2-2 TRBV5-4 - CASSLVGGTNGELFF TGTGCCAGCAGCTTGGTCGGGGGGACGAACGGGGAGCTGTTTTTT
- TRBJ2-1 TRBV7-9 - CASRISGGLSYNEQFF TGTGCCAGCAGAATATCCGGGGGGCTATCCTACAATGAGCAGTTCTTC
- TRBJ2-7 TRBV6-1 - CASRRGGDYYEQYF TGTGCCAGCAGAAGGGGGGGGGATTATTACGAGCAGTACTTC
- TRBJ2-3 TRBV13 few CASSLWVVRPTWPDTQYF TGTGCCAGCAGCCTCTGGGTCGTTAGACCCACGTGGCCAGATACGCAGTATTTT
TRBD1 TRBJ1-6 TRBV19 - CASSLFQPGQFNSPLHF TGTGCCAGTAGTCTTTTTCAGCCGGGACAGTTTAATTCACCCCTCCACTTT
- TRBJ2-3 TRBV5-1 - CASREEFFTDTQYF TGCGCCAGCAGAGAGGAATTTTTCACAGATACGCAGTATTTT
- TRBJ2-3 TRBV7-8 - CASSLEGTSTDTQYF TGTGCCAGCAGCTTAGAGGGAACAAGCACAGATACGCAGTATTTT
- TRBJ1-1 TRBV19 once CASSILGAITEAFF TGTGCCAGTAGTATCCTGGGGGCGATCACTGAAGCTTTCTTT
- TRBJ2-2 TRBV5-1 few CASSLSGGAKELFF TGCGCCAGCAGCTTGTCCGGAGGGGCGAAGGAGCTGTTTTTT
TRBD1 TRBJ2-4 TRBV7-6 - CASSQQGEINKNIQYF TGTGCCAGCAGCCAACAGGGGGAGATTAACAAAAACATTCAGTACTTC
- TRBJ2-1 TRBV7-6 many CASSLDGGAPYNEQFF TGTGCCAGCAGCTTAGACGGCGGGGCACCCTACAATGAGCAGTTCTTC
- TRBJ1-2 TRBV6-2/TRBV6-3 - CASSSRTFLGQYGYTF TGTGCCAGCAGTTCTCGGACCTTCCTGGGCCAGTATGGCTACACCTTC
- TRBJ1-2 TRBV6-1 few CASSEEETAYGYTF TGTGCCAGCAGTGAAGAAGAGACAGCCTATGGCTACACCTTC
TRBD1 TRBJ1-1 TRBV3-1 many CASSYTGVGKNTEAFF TGTGCCAGCAGTTATACAGGGGTGGGGAAGAACACTGAAGCTTTCTTT
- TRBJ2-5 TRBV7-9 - CASRWELEQETQYF TGTGCCAGCAGATGGGAGTTGGAGCAAGAGACCCAGTACTTC
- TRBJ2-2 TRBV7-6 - CASSLVDRADTGELFF TGTGCCAGCAGCTTAGTAGACAGAGCCGACACCGGGGAGCTGTTTTTT
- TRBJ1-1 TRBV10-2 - CASSESRGSTEAFF TGCGCCAGCAGTGAGTCCCGAGGCAGTACTGAAGCTTTCTTT
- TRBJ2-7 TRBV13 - CASSLAIQAYEQYF TGTGCCAGCAGCTTAGCCATACAGGCCTACGAGCAGTACTTC
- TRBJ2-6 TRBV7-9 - CVSSLVGNPSSGANVLTF TGTGTCAGCAGCTTAGTGGGCAATCCCAGCTCTGGGGCCAACGTCCTGACTTTC
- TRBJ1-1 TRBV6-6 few CASSYPPGQIPNTEAFF TGTGCCAGCAGTTACCCGCCGGGCCAGATACCGAACACTGAAGCTTTCTTT
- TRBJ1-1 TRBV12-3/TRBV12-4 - CANSPGGVSEAFF TGTGCCAACAGCCCGGGGGGGGTGTCTGAAGCTTTCTTT
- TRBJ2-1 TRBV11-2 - CASSSWRKDHNEQFF TGTGCCAGCAGCTCCTGGAGGAAGGATCACAATGAGCAGTTCTTC
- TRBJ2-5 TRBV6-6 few CASSYGGLRDQETQYF TGTGCCAGCAGTTATGGGGGGTTGAGGGACCAAGAGACCCAGTACTTC
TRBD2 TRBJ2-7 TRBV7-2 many CASSLGGGAPYEQYF TGTGCCAGCAGCTTAGGCGGGGGGGCACCCTACGAGCAGTACTTC
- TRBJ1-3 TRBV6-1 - CASSYLSGSSGNTIYF TGTGCCAGCAGTTACCTTTCCGGATCCTCTGGAAACACCATATATTTT
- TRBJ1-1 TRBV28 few CASSLWGNMNTEAFF TGTGCCAGCAGTTTATGGGGGAACATGAACACTGAAGCTTTCTTT
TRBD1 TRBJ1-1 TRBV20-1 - CSAKIPTGGDTEAFF TGCAGTGCTAAAATCCCGACAGGGGGGGACACTGAAGCTTTCTTT
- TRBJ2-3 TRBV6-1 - CASSDVASTDTQYF TGTGCCAGCAGTGATGTCGCTAGCACAGATACGCAGTATTTT
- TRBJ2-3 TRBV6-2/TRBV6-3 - CASSYPESDTQYF TGTGCCAGCAGTTACCCAGAATCGGATACGCAGTATTTT
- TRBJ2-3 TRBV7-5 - CISVSEARGTSNTDTQYF -
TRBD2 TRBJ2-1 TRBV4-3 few CASSQELAGGYNEQFF TGCGCCAGCAGCCAAGAACTAGCGGGGGGGTACAATGAGCAGTTCTTC
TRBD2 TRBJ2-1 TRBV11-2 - CASSPGVLAGEPRNEQFF TGTGCCAGCAGCCCTGGGGTACTAGCGGGGGAGCCTAGGAATGAGCAGTTCTTC
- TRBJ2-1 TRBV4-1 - CASSRSGVQHEQFF TGCGCCAGCAGCCGTTCGGGGGTACAGCATGAGCAGTTCTTC
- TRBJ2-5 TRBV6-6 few CASSYFGEKRETQYF TGTGCCAGCAGTTACTTCGGGGAGAAAAGAGAGACCCAGTACTTC
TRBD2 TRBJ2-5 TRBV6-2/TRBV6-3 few CATAGDGETQYF TGTGCCACTGCGGGGGACGGAGAGACCCAGTACTTC
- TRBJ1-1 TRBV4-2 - CASSLDNEAFF TGTGCCAGCAGCCTTGACAATGAAGCTTTCTTT